This T cell receptor (beta chain) was obtained from a study of T cell responses to AZD1222 COVID-19 vaccine. Overall study results and limits: Spike was spanned by vaccine-associated CD4 TCRs, with dominance at 160-218 and 743-854. Spike-specific TCRs gained breadth and depth after people received two AZD1222 doses. Clonal diversity was possibly underestimated, and white British individuals and females predominated among donors. Nearly half of spike-specific TCRs reportedly target variant regions that are unmutated in the B.1.351 and B.1.1.7 variants.

Comments on this clone: As yet, its antigen is unknown.

V was clipped by 2 bases and J by 7 bases; unmatched bases: 17. CDR1 and CDR2 (germline): MNHNS, SASEGT. CDR3 length: 19 amino acids. The assay was immunoSEQ multiplex PCR, and TCRdb's table has in-frame clones only and misses some. The sample records about 130,000 clones, 80% to 95% being singletons. This receptor was obtained from an adult who received the AZD1222 COVID-19 vaccine. This sample comprised peripheral blood, obtained 28 days after the second AZD1222 dose. The rearrangement uses TRBV6-1 and TRBJ2-2, with TRBD1 identical over 9 bases. CDR3 nucleotides: TGTGCCAGCAGTGAACGGGGACAGGGTTTGACCTTTTCCGTCGGGGAGCTGTTTTTT. Translated, it gives CASSERGQGLTFSVGELFF.